These T cell receptor beta chains were read from a single sample in a study of shared clonotypes between healthy human individuals. Method: immunoSEQ multiplex PCR; TCRdb's copy keeps in-frame clones and lacks some. Of more than 1.2 million clones in the sample, 98% are singletons; the top ten hold around 0.33%. Sequences were obtained from naive CD4+ T cells sorted from blood. These receptors originate from a man aged 30 to 45 in good health. The CDR3 runs from the conserved cysteine through the conserved F or W. D genes are given only for firm matches. The size of a clone is reported for some rows only, either as once, few or many, or as a class for expanded clones.

abundance,d_gene,j_gene,v_gene,CDR3nt,CDR3aa
once,TRBD2,TRBJ2-1,TRBV14,TGTGCCAGCAGCCAAAGGTCTGGGACTAGCGGGCTCTACAATGAGCAGTTCTTC,CASSQRSGTSGLYNEQFF
.,.,TRBJ2-7,TRBV30,TGTGCCTGGAGTACAGCATACGAGCAGTACTTC,CAWSTAYEQYF
.,.,TRBJ1-4,TRBV18,TGTGCCAGCTCCCCTCGACACACGTTTAATGAAAAACTGTTTTTT,CASSPRHTFNEKLFF
.,.,TRBJ1-1,TRBV5-6,TGTGCCAGCAGCTTGCAGGTAGGGAACACTGAAGCTTTCTTT,CASSLQVGNTEAFF
.,.,TRBJ2-2,TRBV5-1,TGCGCCAGCAACCAGGACACCGGGGAGCTGTTTTTT,CASNQDTGELFF
.,.,TRBJ2-7,TRBV27,TGTGCCAGCAGTTTATACTCGCGTGGGGGACACTTCCCTAGACCCTACGAGCAGTACTTC,CASSLYSRGGHFPRPYEQYF
.,.,TRBJ1-5,TRBV7-6,TGTGCCAGCAGCTTCGACAGTAGCAATCAGCCCCAGCATTTT,CASSFDSSNQPQHF
once,.,TRBJ2-3,TRBV7-2,TGTGCCAGCAGCCGAGACCCCATGCTCGATACGCAGTATTTT,CASSRDPMLDTQYF
.,.,TRBJ2-1,TRBV6-5,TGTGCCAGCAGTTACTCATCCGGGCTTGAGCAGTTCTTC,CASSYSSGLEQFF
.,.,TRBJ2-3,TRBV5-1,TGCGCCAGCAGCTTGACTTGGGGGGGCCCCATAGATACGCAGTATTTT,CASSLTWGGPIDTQYF
.,.,TRBJ2-3,TRBV5-1,TGCGCCAGCAGCTTAAGTAAGAGCACAGATACGCAGTATTTT,CASSLSKSTDTQYF
.,TRBD2,TRBJ2-7,TRBV18,TGTGCCAGCTCATTTTTTGGGACTAGCGGCTTCATCGAGCAGTACTTC,CASSFFGTSGFIEQYF
.,.,TRBJ1-5,TRBV29-1,TGCAGCGTGACGAGGGGGGTCGGAAGCAATCAGCCCCAGCATTTT,CSVTRGVGSNQPQHF
.,.,TRBJ1-2,TRBV18,TGTGCCAGCTCACCCATGGACAGTCTTTTCTATGGCTACACCTTC,CASSPMDSLFYGYTF
.,.,TRBJ1-5,TRBV9,TGTGCCAGCAGCCCCACCGGGACCCCTGGTCAGCCCCAGCATTTT,CASSPTGTPGQPQHF
.,.,TRBJ1-5,TRBV29-1,TGCAGCGTTGGAGATAATCAGCCCCAGCATTTT,CSVGDNQPQHF